The rows below give T cell receptor beta chains drawn from one sample of a study of blood T cell repertoires in COVID-19. Data came from immunoSEQ multiplex PCR; TCRdb stores just in-frame clones and leaves some out. The sample lists about 180,000 clones, 70% to 80% seen once, with 13% to 15% in the top ten. Sequencing input: PBMCs or T cells enriched from blood (not recorded which). The receptors come from a man in his sixties who had been exposed to COVID-19. The CDR3 runs from the conserved cysteine through the conserved F or W. The D gene is left open where the match is weak. Rows may omit the clone size; those that give it use once, few, many or a size class.

D: TRBD1; V: TRBV7-3; J: TRBJ2-3; size: NA; DNA: TGTGCCAGCAGCCTCGACAGGGTAATAGATACGCAGTATTTT; CDR3: CASSLDRVIDTQYF
D: NA; V: TRBV5-1; J: TRBJ1-2; size: NA; DNA: TGCGCCAGCAGCTTGGGAGACAGCATCCTCTATGGCTACACCTTC; CDR3: CASSLGDSILYGYTF
D: NA; V: TRBV11-3; J: TRBJ1-2; size: NA; DNA: TGTGCCAGCAGCTACCGGACAGTAAACTATGGCTACACCTTC; CDR3: CASSYRTVNYGYTF
D: TRBD2; V: TRBV7-2; J: TRBJ2-3; size: NA; DNA: TGTGCCAGCAGCTTAGGCCCTTCTAGCGGGAGGGCCCCAGATACGCAGTATTTT; CDR3: CASSLGPSSGRAPDTQYF
D: TRBD2; V: TRBV6-5; J: TRBJ2-1; size: NA; DNA: TGTGCCAGCTTGGGACTAGCGGGAGGAAGTGAGCAGTTCTTC; CDR3: CASLGLAGGSEQFF
D: TRBD2; V: TRBV7-2; J: TRBJ2-3; size: NA; DNA: TGTGCCAGCAGCCCGGGACTAGCGGGACCCACAGATACGCAGTATTTT; CDR3: CASSPGLAGPTDTQYF
D: TRBD1; V: TRBV25-1; J: TRBJ2-1; size: NA; DNA: TGTGCCAGCAGTGGAGGACAGGGGGCATACAATGAGCAGTTCTTC; CDR3: CASSGGQGAYNEQFF
D: NA; V: TRBV29-1; J: TRBJ1-2; size: NA; DNA: TGCAGCGTTGAAGATCGACGTGCGGAGAACTATGGCTACACCTTC; CDR3: CSVEDRRAENYGYTF
D: NA; V: TRBV3-1/TRBV3-2; J: TRBJ2-4; size: NA; DNA: TGTGCCAGCAGCCAACAGGGTCCGACCAAAAACATTCAGTACTTC; CDR3: CASSQQGPTKNIQYF
D: NA; V: TRBV18; J: TRBJ1-6; size: NA; DNA: TGTGCCAGCTCACCATTAGATGTGGGGGCGCGAGGGAATTCACCCCTCCACTTT; CDR3: CASSPLDVGARGNSPLHF
D: NA; V: TRBV15; J: TRBJ2-1; size: NA; DNA: TGTGCCACCAGGCGGTCTCGCTACAATGAGCAGTTCTTC; CDR3: CATRRSRYNEQFF
D: TRBD2; V: TRBV10-3; J: TRBJ2-1; size: NA; DNA: TGTGCCATCAGTGAGTTTCGTCTTCGGGGGGACAATGAGCAGTTCTTC; CDR3: CAISEFRLRGDNEQFF
D: NA; V: TRBV2; J: TRBJ1-2; size: NA; DNA: TGTGCCAGCAGTTCACAGGGTTTGGGGAGCTATGGCTACACCTTC; CDR3: CASSSQGLGSYGYTF
D: TRBD1; V: TRBV4-3; J: TRBJ2-2; size: NA; DNA: TGCGCCAGCAGCCAAGATTTGGGGACAGGGCGTTCCGGGGAGCTGTTTTTT; CDR3: CASSQDLGTGRSGELFF
D: TRBD2; V: TRBV7-6; J: TRBJ2-3; size: NA; DNA: TGTGCCAGCAGCCAAGGACTAGCGGGAACAGATACGCAGTATTTT; CDR3: CASSQGLAGTDTQYF
D: NA; V: TRBV21-1; J: TRBJ2-7; size: NA; DNA: TGTGCCAGCAGCACGAGACTAGCGGGAGGGCCCTGTTTCTACGAGCAGTACTTC; CDR3: CASSTRLAGGPCFYEQYF
D: TRBD1; V: TRBV19; J: TRBJ2-7; size: NA; DNA: TGTGCCAGTAGTATTCGGGGACAGACGGACGAGCAGTACTTC; CDR3: CASSIRGQTDEQYF
D: TRBD2; V: TRBV7-2; J: TRBJ2-7; size: few; DNA: TGTGCCAGCAGCTTAGTTCCGGGACTAGCGGGAGGGCCGGATTGGGAGCAGTACTTC; CDR3: CASSLVPGLAGGPDWEQYF
D: NA; V: TRBV6-4; J: TRBJ2-2; size: few; DNA: TGTGCCAGCAGACAGACAGCGGGCGGACCCGGGGAGCTGTTTTTT; CDR3: CASRQTAGGPGELFF
D: NA; V: TRBV2; J: TRBJ2-7; size: many; DNA: TGTGCCAGCAGTAGCTTTGGAGCAGCCTCCTCCTACGAGCAGTACTTC; CDR3: CASSSFGAASSYEQYF
D: TRBD1; V: TRBV2; J: TRBJ1-5; size: NA; DNA: TGTGCCAGCAAATCCGGGACAGGACGCAATCAGCCCCAGCATTTT; CDR3: CASKSGTGRNQPQHF
D: NA; V: TRBV4-2; J: TRBJ2-1; size: NA; DNA: TGTGCCAGCAGCCAGGGGGGGGCGGACGGGGCCTACAATGAGCAGTTCTTC; CDR3: CASSQGGADGAYNEQFF
D: NA; V: TRBV7-9; J: TRBJ2-5; size: NA; DNA: TGTGCCAGCAGCTTAATTTCAGGCCAAGAGACCCAGTACTTC; CDR3: CASSLISGQETQYF
D: TRBD1; V: TRBV2; J: TRBJ2-5; size: NA; DNA: TGTGCCAGCAGACAACAGGGGGCAGTAGGAGAGACCCAGTACTTC; CDR3: CASRQQGAVGETQYF
D: NA; V: TRBV30; J: TRBJ2-1; size: NA; DNA: TGTGCCTGGGGGAAGACTGCCGAGCAGTTCTTC; CDR3: CAWGKTAEQFF
D: TRBD1; V: TRBV5-4; J: TRBJ1-6; size: NA; DNA: TGTGCCAGCGGTACTCGGGACAGGAATAATTCACCCCTCCACTTT; CDR3: CASGTRDRNNSPLHF
D: NA; V: TRBV15; J: TRBJ1-1; size: few; DNA: TGTGCCACCAGCAGAGATCGTAGAGGGCCTGAAGCTTTCTTT; CDR3: CATSRDRRGPEAFF
D: NA; V: TRBV19; J: TRBJ2-1; size: NA; DNA: TGTGCCAGTAGTATGAGGGCCTCTGCCTTGACTGGCAATGAGCAGTTCTTC; CDR3: CASSMRASALTGNEQFF
D: TRBD1; V: TRBV7-9; J: TRBJ1-6; size: NA; DNA: TGTGCCAGCAGTTATGGACAGGATCATTCACCCCTCCACTTT; CDR3: CASSYGQDHSPLHF